One and the same sample provided the 27 T cell receptor beta chains below, sequenced in a study of T cell clonality in common variable immunodeficiency (dated by TCRdb to the mid-2010s). Overall study outcomes, separate from this receptor: CVID TCRbeta sequences reportedly showed fewer deletions and N-nucleotide insertions and lacked highly modified clones with 13 or more V deletions.

The library was obtained by the immunoSEQ multiplex PCR assay. TCRdb stores this immuneACCESS table with in-frame sequences only. Part of the clones is absent; in the studies checked, under half of the shortfall reflects unresolved V genes, and no reason is known for the rest. The sample has 25,000 or so clones on record, with no singletons. The top ten clones comprise around 9% of the sample. These receptors have no known antigen. Sequenced: peripheral blood mononuclear cells. The receptors stem from a human donor with common variable immunodeficiency.

This clone was detected many times. The missing CDR3 end, 3 residues past where the read stops, is filled in from the germline J gene. The gene calls are TRBV2 and TRBJ1-2, with D perhaps matching TRBD1 (6 bases). Looked up from germline, CDR1 is SNHLY and CDR2 is FYNNEI. This CDR3 has 12 residues. Partial CDR3 DNA: TGTGCCAGCAGTCCCCAGGGGAGAGGC. The encoded protein is CASSPQGRG. The full CDR3 protein reads CASSPQGRGYTF.

This clone was counted between two and nine times. The CDR3 goes on 3 residues after the read ends, and that part is filled in from the germline J gene. The rearrangement links TRBV29-1 to TRBJ1-2, with a possible D match to TRBD1 (6 bases). Germline loops: CDR1 SQVTM, CDR2 ANQGSEA. The CDR3 consists of 12 residues. The DNA read from the CDR3 is TGCAGCGGAGGGGGGGTGAACCTCGGC. Translating it yields CSGGGVNLG. The entire CDR3 protein reads CSGGGVNLGYTF.

This clone has a count of ten or more. The read gets to within 3 residues of the CDR3 end, and the germline J gene fills in the rest. This chain joins TRBV7-8 and TRBJ1-1, with 8 nucleotides matching TRBD1. Trimming cost V 5 bases and J 1 base; bases outside gene matches: 3. This CDR3 spans 14 amino acids. Germline-derived CDR1 and CDR2 are SGHVS and FQNEAQ. The CDR3 bases that were read are TGTGCCAGCAGCAGGGACAGGCGGAACACTGAA. Translation: CASSRDRRNTE. The full CDR3 protein is CASSRDRRNTEAFF.

This clone showed up many times. The read falls 3 residues short of the CDR3 end, and the missing part is taken from the germline J gene. The chain carries TRBV10-1 and TRBJ2-2; the match to TRBD2 covers 9 bases. The CDR3 length is 15 residues. V shed 0 bases and J 6 bases; nucleotides not matched to a gene: 2. Germline CDR1 WNHNN, CDR2 SYGVQD (reference sequence). The CDR3 bases that were read are TGCGCCAGCAGTGAGTCATTAGCGGGAGCCGGGGAG. Translation gives CASSESLAGAGE. The whole CDR3 protein is CASSESLAGAGELFF.

This clone has a count of ten or more. The CDR3 end lies 3 residues beyond the end of the read and is filled in from the germline J gene. The chain has TRBV5-6 and TRBJ2-1; 8 positions match TRBD2. Per the germline V gene, CDR1 is SGHDT and CDR2 is YYEEEE. V was clipped by 3 bases and J by 7 bases; unmatched bases: 6. This CDR3 region has 14 residues. Partial CDR3 DNA: TGTGCCAGCAGCTCCGGGACTAGTCTGAATGAG. Translation: CASSSGTSLNE. The entire CDR3 sequence reads CASSSGTSLNEQFF.

Partial CDR3 DNA: TGTGCCAGTAGTCCTTACAGGGCCAATCAGCCC. Translating gives CASSPYRANQP. The full CDR3 protein is CASSPYRANQPQHF. The genes are TRBV19 and TRBJ1-5; TRBD1 might be the D (6 bases). The read terminates 3 residues before the CDR3 end, so the remaining end is supplied by the germline J gene. The CDR3 sequence is 14 residues long. In germline, CDR1 is LNHDA, CDR2 SQIVND (reference sequence). Trimming cost V 5 bases and J 3 bases, with 11 bases left between them.

This clone occurred a few times. The missing CDR3 end, 3 residues past where the read stops, is filled in from the germline J gene. The chain recombines TRBV19 with TRBJ1-1, with TRBD1 as a possible D gene (5 bases). Germline CDR1 reads LNHDA; CDR2 reads SQIVND (reference sequence). CDR3 size: 16 residues. V dropped 3 bases and J dropped 4 bases, with 18 bases sitting between them. The sequenced part of the CDR3 DNA is TGTGCCAGTAGTATGAATTATCCGTTAAGGGGCACTGAA. Protein: CASSMNYPLRGTE. The full-length CDR3 reads as CASSMNYPLRGTEAFF.

As for this clone: The read ends 3 residues before the CDR3 terminus; that terminus is restored from the germline J gene. The chain couples TRBV19 to TRBJ2-2; 7 positions agree with TRBD1. The CDR3 sequence is 15 residues long. With V trimmed by 6 bases and J by 0 bases, 4 bases remained unmatched. Germline values: CDR1 LNHDA, CDR2 SQIVND (reference sequence). CDR3 loop: CASSNGQANTGELFF. The DNA read from the CDR3 is TGTGCCAGTAGCAACGGACAGGCGAACACCGGGGAG.

For this clone: The read gets to within 3 residues of the CDR3 end, and the germline J gene fills in the rest. The genes are TRBV5-6 and TRBJ2-1; 13 bases line up with TRBD2. CDR1 SGHDT and CDR2 YYEEEE come from the germline V gene. Trimming at V came to 3 bases and at J to 8 bases, leaving 5 bases not matched to a gene. There are 15 residues in the CDR3. The CDR3 DNA, read in part, is TGTGCCAGCAGCTCCGGACTAGCGGGAGAGGATGAG. Translated, it gives CASSSGLAGEDE. The complete CDR3 reads CASSSGLAGEDEQFF.

Note on this clone: The CDR3 extends 3 residues past the end of the read, so its final part is completed from the germline J gene. V usage is TRBV7-9 and J usage is TRBJ1-2, with 7 bases lining up with TRBD1. V dropped 2 bases and J dropped 7; count of bases not matched to a gene: 7. The CDR3 length is 14 residues. Looked up from germline, CDR1 is SEHNR and CDR2 is FQNEAQ (reference sequence). The CDR3 bases that were read are TGTGCCAGCAGCTTATTCGCAGGGGGGTCTGGC. As protein: CASSLFAGGSG. The full CDR3 protein is CASSLFAGGSGYTF.

This clone was detected many times. Read data end 3 residues before the CDR3 end; the end is taken from the germline J gene. The J gene is TRBJ2-4, the V gene TRBV5-6; TRBD1 is a possible D gene (6 bases). The CDR3 runs to 13 residues. The germline V gene has CDR1 SGHDT and CDR2 YYEEEE. V gave up 4 bases and J gave up 8 bases, with 13 bases separating them. CDR3 DNA (partial): TGTGCCAGCAGCCCCGGGACACGATACATT. Amino acids: CASSPGTRYI. The entire CDR3 reads CASSPGTRYIQYF.

This clone was seen many times. The read stops 3 residues short of the end of the CDR3; the missing end is completed from the germline J gene. V gene TRBV2 combines with J gene TRBJ2-2; possible D gene TRBD2, 5 bases. The CDR3 is 17 amino acids. Germline V gives CDR1 SNHLY, CDR2 FYNNEI. V dropped 6 bases and J dropped 7 bases, with 24 bases sitting between them. The CDR3 DNA, read in part, is TGTGCCAGCAGCACCCCCCGGCAGCGGTCCTTAGGCGGGGAG. Amino acids: CASSTPRQRSLGGE. In full, the CDR3 is CASSTPRQRSLGGELFF.

This clone has ten or more counts. With the read ending 3 residues before the CDR3 end, the germline J gene is used to fill in that end. The chain has TRBV2 and TRBJ2-1; a weak D match, TRBD2 (6 bases). Trimming took 6 bases from V and 9 from J, leaving 15 bases between them. This CDR3 comprises 13 residues. CDR1 is SNHLY and CDR2 is FYNNEI in the germline V gene. The CDR3 bases that were read are TGTGCCAGCAGGGAATCCGGGAGCGGTGAG. It translates to CASRESGSGE. The whole CDR3 region reads CASRESGSGEQFF.

The table lists this clone with many counts. The CDR3 extends 3 residues past the end of the read, so its final part is completed from the germline J gene. V is TRBV12-3 or TRBV12-4 and J is TRBJ1-4, with TRBD1 matching 9 bases. The CDR3 runs to 14 residues. The V and J ends lost 5 bases and 7 bases, in that order; junction bases with no gene match: 5. The sequenced part of the CDR3 DNA is TGTGCCAGCAGTCGAACAGGGGGCATTGAAAAA. Protein sequence: CASSRTGGIEK. The whole CDR3 protein reads CASSRTGGIEKLFF.

This clone was seen more than once but under ten times. Read coverage stops 3 residues before the CDR3 terminus; the germline J gene supplies the remainder. V and J are TRBV7-6 and TRBJ2-7; tentatively, D is TRBD1 (6 bases). Trimming stripped 4 bases from V and 6 bases from J, with 13 bases between. Germline values: CDR1 SGHVS, CDR2 FNYEAQ. This CDR3 contains 13 residues. Partial CDR3 DNA: TGTGCCAGCAGCTCCGACAGGACGGGCGAG. This gives the protein CASSSDRTGE. The complete CDR3 reads CASSSDRTGEQYF.

On this clone: The read terminates 3 residues ahead of where the CDR3 ends, so the germline J gene completes it. The chain has TRBV18 and TRBJ1-2, with 9 bases that match TRBD1. The V and J ends lost 3 bases and 0 bases, in that order; junction bases with no gene match: 14. CDR1 and CDR2 from the germline V gene are KGHSH and LQKENI. The CDR3 loop spans 19 amino acids. The sequenced CDR3 bases are TGTGCCAGCTCACCTCTGATCCCGGGACAGGGTCGAGCTAACTATGGC. Its protein is CASSPLIPGQGRANYG. The whole CDR3 is CASSPLIPGQGRANYGYTF.

This clone was detected many times. The read falls 3 residues short of the CDR3 end, and the missing part is taken from the germline J gene. The rearrangement links TRBV2 to TRBJ2-5, with D uncertain. The CDR3 loop spans 12 amino acids. Between the trimmed V and J ends, which lost 2 bases and 5 bases, there was a span of 6 bases. CDR1 is SNHLY, CDR2 FYNNEI, per germline. The sequenced part of the CDR3 DNA is TGTGCCAGCAGTGAAACGCGGGAGACC. Translating it yields CASSETRET. The whole CDR3 region reads CASSETRETQYF.

The sample holds many counts of this clone. Read sequence stops 3 residues before the CDR3 end, and the germline J gene provides the missing end. The genes are TRBV2 and TRBJ2-3, with unresolved D. The germline gives CDR1 SNHLY, CDR2 FYNNEI. With 6 bases removed from V and 5 bases from J, the gap between germline ends came to 12 bases. The CDR3 extends over 13 amino acids. The CDR3 is CASRADSEDTQYF. The sequenced part of the CDR3 DNA is TGTGCCAGCAGGGCTGACTCCGAAGATACG. Based on the CDR3 plus reference TRBV2 and TRBJ2-3, the full variable domain is EPEVTQTPSHQVTQMGQEVILRCVPISNHLYFYWYRQILGQKVEFLVSFYNNEISEKSEIFDDQFSVERPDGSNFTLKIRSTKLEDSAMYFCASRADSEDTQYFGPGTRLTVL.

A few counts support this clone. The read finishes 3 residues shy of the CDR3 end, and the germline J gene is used to complete it. The V gene is TRBV20-1, the J gene TRBJ1-1; D possibly corresponds to TRBD1 (6 bases). The CDR3 is 13 amino acids. Trimming took 1 base from V and 7 from J, leaving 13 bases between them. Germline CDR1 and CDR2: DFQATT and SNEGSKA (reference sequence). The sequenced part of the CDR3 DNA is TGCAGTGCTAGAGCCAGCGGGGGCAATGAA. Its protein product is CSARASGGNE. The full CDR3 is CSARASGGNEAFF.

On this clone itself: The sequenced fragment ends 3 residues before the CDR3 boundary, so the rest is inferred from the germline J gene. This chain connects TRBV2 to TRBJ2-3; TRBD2 matches at 12 bases. CDR3 length: 19 amino acids. Germline assignment: CDR1 SNHLY and CDR2 FYNNEI. The V segment lost 0 bases and the J segment 6 bases; nucleotides outside the gene matches: 13. CDR3 sequence: CASSEAPPRLAGDMDTQYF. The DNA read from the CDR3 is TGTGCCAGCAGTGAAGCCCCACCAAGACTAGCGGGAGATATGGATACG.

As concerns this clone: The read ends 3 residues early relative to the CDR3; the germline J gene fills the gap. The chain uses TRBV19 and TRBJ1-1; TRBD1 matches 7 bases. The CDR3 extends over 14 amino acids. Germline CDR1 and CDR2: LNHDA and SQIVND (reference sequence). The trim removed 9 bases at V and 0 bases at J, leaving 7 bases unmatched. CDR3 sequence reads: CASRDRDVNTEAFF. CDR3 DNA (partial): TGTGCCAGCCGGGACAGAGATGTGAACACTGAA.

By its share, this clone is medium-sized. The read stops 3 residues short of the end of the CDR3; the missing end is completed from the germline J gene. The genes are TRBV20-1 and TRBJ1-2, with D maybe TRBD1 (6 bases). Germline loops: CDR1 DFQATT, CDR2 SNEGSKA (reference sequence). The CDR3 runs to 11 residues. V lost 6 bases, J lost 6 bases, and 11 bases lay in between. Incomplete CDR3 DNA: TGCAGTGCCCTTGGGGGCGATGGC. Translating it yields CSALGGDG. In full, the CDR3 reads CSALGGDGYTF.

A few counts support this clone. The sequence runs out 3 residues before the end of the CDR3; the remainder is reconstructed from the germline J gene. The rearrangement uses TRBV2 and TRBJ1-1; 12 bases line up with TRBD1. V trimming: 6 bases; J trimming: 7 bases; junction bases outside the gene matches: 9. From germline, CDR1 is SNHLY and CDR2 FYNNEI. This CDR3 spans 15 amino acids. The sequenced part of the CDR3 DNA is TGTGCCAGCAGGGGGGTGGGACAGGGGGCTATTGAA. This translates into CASRGVGQGAIE. Given in full, the CDR3 is CASRGVGQGAIEAFF.

This clone was observed a few times. The read stops 3 residues short of the end of the CDR3; the missing end is completed from the germline J gene. The V call is TRBV19, the J call TRBJ1-1, with D hard to call. The CDR3 loop spans 13 amino acids. The germline CDR1 and CDR2 sequences are LNHDA and SQIVND (reference sequence). The germline V and J ends were trimmed by 5 bases and 1 base, with 8 bases remaining between them. The DNA read from the CDR3 is TGTGCCAGTAGTCCACGACAGAACACTGAA. Its protein product is CASSPRQNTE. The whole CDR3 is CASSPRQNTEAFF.

Ten or more counts support this clone. The CDR3 end is not reached by the read, which stops 3 residues before it; the germline J gene fills it in. The rearrangement links TRBV20-1 to TRBJ2-7, with TRBD1 as a possible D gene (5 bases). The germline V gene encodes CDR1 DFQATT and CDR2 SNEGSKA (reference sequence). The V and J ends lost 5 bases and 3 bases respectively, with 14 bases between them. The CDR3 runs to 13 residues. Incomplete CDR3 DNA: TGCAGTGCTCGTGACAGATCAGACTACGAG. This encodes CSARDRSDYE. From start to end, the CDR3 is CSARDRSDYEQYF.

This clone was observed many times. The read terminates 3 residues before the CDR3 end, so the remaining end is supplied by the germline J gene. This rearrangement joins TRBV2 to TRBJ2-3; TRBD2 aligns across 9 bases. CDR3 size: 15 residues. Germline V gene lookup returns CDR1 SNHLY and CDR2 FYNNEI. Trimming at V came to 8 bases and at J to 4 bases, leaving 10 bases not matched to a gene. The CDR3 DNA, read in part, is TGTGCCAGCCTCCAGGAGGGACTAGCTGCAGATACG. This translates into CASLQEGLAADT. The full CDR3 is CASLQEGLAADTQYF.

This clone was found a few times. The observed sequence ends 3 residues before the CDR3 terminus, with the missing tail filled in from the germline J gene. V gene TRBV30 combines with J gene TRBJ1-1; D gene uncertain. The V and J ends lost 8 bases and 3 bases respectively, with 10 bases between them. The germline V gene has CDR1 GTSNPN and CDR2 SVGIG (reference sequence). The CDR3 sequence is 11 residues long. The CDR3 protein is CARKADTEAFF. CDR3 DNA (partial): TGTGCCCGGAAGGCGGACACTGAA.